The clone carrying this T cell receptor (beta chain) was seen once. Trimming at V came to 2 bases and at J to 6 bases, leaving 7 bases not matched to a gene. The CDR3 contains 14 residues. CDR1 and CDR2 from the germline V gene are GTSNPN and SVGIG (reference sequence). The data derive from a study of blood T cell repertoires in COVID-19. Whole-study context: Sample material is recorded as cDNA or gDNA derived from T cells, B-cell-depleted T cells, or PBMCs.

In Cohort 3, a recovered donor had either two negative PCRs, clearance, or symptom resolution. Authors' data handling: Reference gene primer amplification gave estimated nucleated cell counts. This table comes from immunoSEQ multiplex PCR, and its TCRdb copy is limited to in-frame clones, with some not included. V and J calls and clone size are copied from that table; D and trimming were computed from the DNA. The top ten clones hold under 3% of a sample with 270,000 or so clones, 86% of them seen once. The J gene is TRBJ1-5, the V gene TRBV30, with TRBD1 matching 7 bases. The sequence was collected from a woman aged 18-29 years who had recovered from COVID-19. Sequenced material: PBMCs or T cells enriched from blood (not recorded which). The CDR3 DNA reads TGTGCCTGGAGTATTGACAGGGTGGCTCAGCCCCAGCATTTT. It yields the protein CAWSIDRVAQPQHF.